The clone carrying this T cell receptor (beta chain) was seen more than once but under ten times. The CDR3 loop spans 14 amino acids. From germline, CDR1 is LGHDT and CDR2 YNNKEL (reference sequence). The V end was cut by 4 bases, the J end by 7 bases, with 13 bases between. The Seattle site enrolled patients during active infection and followed them longitudinally. Authors' methods: Estimation of nucleated cell counts was performed using reference gene primer amplification. Measured with immunoSEQ multiplex PCR; TCRdb has only the in-frame clones, and not every one. V and J calls and clone size come straight from that table; D and trimming were deduced from the DNA. The table has 200,000 to 250,000 clones, around 86% seen once. The sample belongs to a study of blood T cell repertoires in COVID-19.

The receptor was derived from a woman aged 65 to 85 with COVID-19, enrolled during active disease. What was sequenced was peripheral blood. The chain links TRBV3-1 (or the pseudogene TRBV3-2) to TRBJ2-2; D might be TRBD1 (6 bases). DNA for the CDR3: TGTGCCAGCAGCCTAAACAGGGCGGGCGGGGAGCTGTTTTTT. Translating gives CASSLNRAGGELFF.